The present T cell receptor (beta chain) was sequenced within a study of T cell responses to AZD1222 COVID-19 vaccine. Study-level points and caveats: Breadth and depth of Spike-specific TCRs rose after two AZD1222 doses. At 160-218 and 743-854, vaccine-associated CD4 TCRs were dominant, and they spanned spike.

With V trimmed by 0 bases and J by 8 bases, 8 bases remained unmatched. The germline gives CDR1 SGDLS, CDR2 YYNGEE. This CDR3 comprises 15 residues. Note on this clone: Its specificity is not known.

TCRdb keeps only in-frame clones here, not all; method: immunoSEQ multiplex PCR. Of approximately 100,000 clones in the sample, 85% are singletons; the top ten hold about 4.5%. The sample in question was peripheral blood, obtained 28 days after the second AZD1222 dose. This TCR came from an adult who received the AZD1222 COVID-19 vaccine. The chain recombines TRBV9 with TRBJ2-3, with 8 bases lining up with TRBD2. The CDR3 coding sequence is TGTGCCAGCAGCGTAGAGGGACTAGTTTTTGGTACGCAGTATTTT. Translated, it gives CASSVEGLVFGTQYF.